The next 19 T cell receptor beta chains were all read from a single sample in a study of blood T cell repertoires in COVID-19 (dated by TCRdb to the early 2020s). Libraries were constructed by the immunoSEQ multiplex PCR assay. TCRdb took this table from immuneACCESS and kept in-frame rearrangements with V and J called. Such tables lack part of the clones; where checked against another copy, unresolved V genes explain under half of the gap, and the rest is unexplained. In all, the sample holds roughly 400,000 clones, and approximately 85% of those were seen once. The ten largest account for 2% to 2.5% of the sample. Material: PBMCs or T cells enriched from blood (not recorded which). The receptors come from a woman in her 40s with acute COVID-19.

The chain carries TRBV29-1 and TRBJ1-3; 8 bases agree with TRBD1. The V gene end was trimmed by 6 bases and the J gene end by 4 bases; junction bases not matched to a gene: 5. This CDR3 has 13 amino acids. The germline CDR1 and CDR2 sequences are SQVTM and ANQGSEA. The CDR3 reads CSVWTGSGNTIYF. DNA for the CDR3: TGCAGCGTCTGGACAGGGTCAGGAAACACCATATATTTT. Together with reference TRBV29-1 and TRBJ1-3, the CDR3 gives the full variable domain: SAVISQKPSRDICQRGTSLTIQCQVDSQVTMMFWYRQQPGQSLTLIATANQGSEATYESGFVIDKFPISRPNLTFSTLTVSNMSPEDSSIYLCSVWTGSGNTIYFGEGSWLTVV.

The CDR3 is CASSPYPTGSSNQPQHF. In DNA, the CDR3 is TGCGCCAGCAGCCCTTACCCGACAGGGTCTAGCAATCAGCCCCAGCATTTT. The chain joins TRBV4-1 to TRBJ1-5; 7 bases are a match to TRBD1. The CDR3 spans 17 residues. The ends lost 4 bases at V and 0 bases at J; junction bases unmatched: 9. Germline V gives CDR1 MGHRA, CDR2 YSYEKL.

V and J are TRBV2 and TRBJ1-4, with 8 bases identical to TRBD1. V lost 7 bases, J lost 1 base, and 5 bases stayed unmatched. The CDR3 consists of 15 residues. Germline lookup yields CDR1 SNHLY and CDR2 FYNNEI. CDR3 nucleotide sequence: TGTGCCAGCATGTTCGACAGGGGAACTAATGAAAAACTGTTTTTT. This codes for CASMFDRGTNEKLFF. Drawing the rest from reference TRBV2 and TRBJ1-4, the complete variable domain is EPEVTQTPSHQVTQMGQEVILRCVPISNHLYFYWYRQILGQKVEFLVSFYNNEISEKSEIFDDQFSVERPDGSNFTLKIRSTKLEDSAMYFCASMFDRGTNEKLFFGSGTQLSVL.

This sequence joins TRBV18 and TRBJ1-1, with 9 bases matching TRBD1. The length of the CDR3 is 18 residues. The V and J ends lost 2 bases and 3 bases, in that order; junction bases with no gene match: 13. CDR1 and CDR2 from the germline V gene are KGHSH and LQKENI. In nucleotides, the CDR3 is TGTGCCAGCTCACCAACTGGGACAGGGTGGCGGATGGACACTGAAGCTTTCTTT. Its translation is CASSPTGTGWRMDTEAFF.

This clone was picked up a small number of times. The chain employs TRBV12-3 or TRBV12-4 and TRBJ1-2; D is ambiguous. The CDR3 contains 11 residues. Trimming shortened V by 2 bases and J by 11 bases, and 9 bases separated the two germline ends. DNA of the CDR3: TGTGCCAGCAGTTTACGGGAGGGTTACACCTTC. This encodes CASSLREGYTF.

This clone was observed a few times. V usage is TRBV5-5 and J usage is TRBJ2-2; D gene ambiguous. The germline CDR1 and CDR2 sequences are SGHKS and YYEKEE (reference sequence). The CDR3 is 16 amino acids. V lost 0 bases to trimming and J lost 0 bases, with 9 bases between them. The DNA of the CDR3 is TGTGCCAGCAGCTTGGTTCGGGTCTCGAACACCGGGGAGCTGTTTTTT. Its translation is CASSLVRVSNTGELFF.

The V and J genes are TRBV12-3 or TRBV12-4 and TRBJ1-5; D is unresolved. V lost 5 bases to trimming and J lost 3 bases, with 8 bases between them. The CDR3 spans 13 residues. The CDR3 DNA reads as TGTGCCAGCAGTCTACAGTCCAATCAGCCCCAGCATTTT. Translating it yields CASSLQSNQPQHF.

In this sample, this clone turned up a few times. This chain joins TRBV5-1 and TRBJ2-7, with TRBD1 matching over 7 bases. The CDR3 spans 15 residues. From germline, CDR1 is SGHRS and CDR2 YFSETQ. V shed 0 bases and J 1 base; nucleotides not matched to a gene: 4. CDR3 in DNA: TGCGCCAGCAGCTTGGGACAGGGATTTTCCTACGAGCAGTACTTC. It specifies CASSLGQGFSYEQYF.

The V and J genes are TRBV2 and TRBJ1-1; possibly TRBD1 for D (5 bases). The length of the CDR3 is 13 residues. The germline V and J ends were trimmed by 0 bases and 9 bases, with 11 bases remaining between them. Germline V gene data show CDR1 as SNHLY and CDR2 as FYNNEI. The CDR3 DNA is TGTGCCAGCAGTGAAGCACGGGGGGGTAAAGCTTTCTTT. It codes for CASSEARGGKAFF.

V usage is TRBV4-2 and J usage is TRBJ1-2; 7 positions agree with TRBD1. Germline-derived CDR1 and CDR2 are LGHNA and YNFKEQ. Trimming at V came to 3 bases and at J to 5 bases, leaving 6 bases not matched to a gene. The length of the CDR3 is 14 residues. The CDR3 protein is CASSQADRRYGYTF. CDR3 DNA: TGTGCCAGCAGCCAGGCGGACAGGAGATATGGCTACACCTTC.

This chain connects TRBV29-1 to TRBJ2-3; TRBD2 aligns across 11 bases. After removal of 6 bases from V and 4 bases from J, the junction contained 6 bases not matched to a gene. The CDR3 has 14 residues. Germline loops: CDR1 SQVTM, CDR2 ANQGSEA. DNA of the CDR3: TGCAGCGTCGTCGGACTAGCGGGCTCAGATACGCAGTATTTT. Translated: CSVVGLAGSDTQYF.

The chain uses TRBV19 and TRBJ1-2; no clear D gene. CDR3 length: 12 residues. Trimming shortened V by 11 bases and J by 1 base, and 11 bases separated the two germline ends. CDR1 and CDR2 (germline): LNHDA, SQIVND (reference sequence). The CDR3 sequence: CAGVRFNYGYTF. DNA of the CDR3: TGTGCCGGAGTCAGATTTAACTATGGCTACACCTTC.

The chain is built from TRBV28 and TRBJ2-3; 10 bases agree with TRBD2. The CDR3 loop spans 18 amino acids. Trimming at V came to 3 bases and at J to 0 bases, leaving 9 bases not matched to a gene. Germline values: CDR1 MDHEN, CDR2 SYDVKM. As DNA, the CDR3 is TGTGCCAGCAGTTTCATCTCTAGCGGGGGCCGAAGCACAGATACGCAGTATTTT. It translates to CASSFISSGGRSTDTQYF.

The V gene is TRBV24-1, the J gene TRBJ1-1, with 7 nucleotides matching TRBD1. This CDR3 comprises 11 residues. J lost 7 bases, V lost 8 bases, and 3 bases had no gene match. The germline gives CDR1 KGHDR, CDR2 SFDVKD. Here the CDR3 DNA reads TGTGCCACCAACTACAGGGGTGAAGCTTTCTTT. Protein sequence: CATNYRGEAFF.

There are a few counts of this clone. The V and J genes are TRBV2 and TRBJ1-6; maybe TRBD1 (6 bases). This CDR3 spans 13 amino acids. From germline, CDR1 is SNHLY and CDR2 FYNNEI. Trimming cost V 7 bases and J 6 bases, with 10 bases left between them. CDR3 in amino acids: CASMVDSNSPLHF. The CDR3 region has the DNA TGTGCCAGCATGGTGGACAGTAATTCACCCCTCCACTTT.

This clone was recorded once. The rearrangement links TRBV7-9 to TRBJ2-1; D call uncertain. The CDR3 sequence is 13 residues long. Germline loops: CDR1 SEHNR, CDR2 FQNEAQ (reference sequence). Trimming removed 9 bases at V and 0 bases at J, with 9 bases between. The CDR3 DNA reads TGTGCCAGTAGACTTATCTCCTACAATGAGCAGTTCTTC. This sequence encodes CASRLISYNEQFF.

This chain uses TRBV10-2 with TRBJ1-1, with no clear D. V was clipped by 3 bases and J by 7 bases, with 6 bases between them. This CDR3 region has 11 residues. In germline, CDR1 is WSHSY, CDR2 SAAADI. CDR3 residues: CASSDLGEAFF. In DNA, the CDR3 is TGCGCCAGCAGTGATCTCGGTGAAGCTTTCTTT.

The rearrangement joins TRBV9 to TRBJ2-7; no clear D. V lost 3 bases and J 1 base, leaving 11 bases between the germline ends. The CDR3 length is 14 residues. Germline V gene data show CDR1 as SGDLS and CDR2 as YYNGEE. CDR3 sequence reads: CASSDERRSYEQYF. DNA for the CDR3: TGTGCCAGCAGCGATGAACGGAGATCCTACGAGCAGTACTTC. The full variable domain, with the rest looked up from reference TRBV9 and TRBJ2-7, is DSGVTQTPKHLITATGQRVTLRCSPRSGDLSVYWYQQSLDQGLQFLIQYYNGEERAKGNILERFSAQQFPDLHSELNLSSLELGDSALYFCASSDERRSYEQYFGPGTRLTVT.

This clone has more than one count but fewer than ten. The chain couples TRBV5-1 to TRBJ2-5, with TRBD2 matching over 8 bases. The CDR3 has 17 amino acids. CDR1 SGHRS and CDR2 YFSETQ come from the germline V gene. V lost 0 bases, J lost 1 base, and 8 bases stayed unmatched. The CDR3 is CASSLEPSGPLQETQYF. The CDR3 DNA follows: TGCGCCAGCAGCTTGGAGCCTAGCGGGCCCCTCCAAGAGACCCAGTACTTC.